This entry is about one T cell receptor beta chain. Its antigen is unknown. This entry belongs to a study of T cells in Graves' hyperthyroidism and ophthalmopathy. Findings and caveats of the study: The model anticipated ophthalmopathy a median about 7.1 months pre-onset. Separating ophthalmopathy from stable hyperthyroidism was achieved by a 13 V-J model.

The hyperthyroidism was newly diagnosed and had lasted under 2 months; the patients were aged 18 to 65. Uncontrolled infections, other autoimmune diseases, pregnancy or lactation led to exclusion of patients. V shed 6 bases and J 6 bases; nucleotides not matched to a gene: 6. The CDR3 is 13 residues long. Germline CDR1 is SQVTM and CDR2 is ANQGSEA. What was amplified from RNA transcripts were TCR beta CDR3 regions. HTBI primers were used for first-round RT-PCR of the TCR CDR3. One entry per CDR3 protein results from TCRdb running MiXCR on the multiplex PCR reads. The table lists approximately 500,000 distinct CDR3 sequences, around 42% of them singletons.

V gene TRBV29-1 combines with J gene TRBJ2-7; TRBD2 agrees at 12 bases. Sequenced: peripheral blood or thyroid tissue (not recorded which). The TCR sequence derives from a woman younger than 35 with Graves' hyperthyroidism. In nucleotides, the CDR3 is TGCAGCGTGGGACTAGCGGGTGGGGCCGAGCAGTACTTC. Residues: CSVGLAGGAEQYF.